This T cell receptor beta chain was profiled in a study of cytomegalovirus exposure and HLA in healthy donors (dated by TCRdb to the late 2010s). Turning to the overall study: An earlier analysis of under 600 of the donors reported approximately 300 Gb of sequence data and more than 90 million unique TCR beta sequences from some 180 million T cells. The study profiled the T cell repertoires of some 610 subjects by immunosequencing and related them to cytomegalovirus serostatus. High-throughput TCR immunosequencing, statistical association of individual TCRs with disease status, and machine learning were combined to predict cytomegalovirus infection status. In a later analysis, previously published TCR beta repertoires from 600 to 850 donors were re-analyzed and high-resolution HLA genotyping was added so that TCR occurrence patterns could be studied. Of the 300 to 500 genotyped donors, more than 75% were placed in the genetic ancestry cluster associated with self-reported Caucasian donors. Rather than using new phenotypic data, the later analysis identified candidate immune exposures from TCR beta sequences and from how often those sequences occurred across donors. A later genetic analysis took genome-wide SNP genotypes for about 65% of the 666 donors and used that subset as a discovery cohort. Around 320 gigabases of sequencing data and tens of millions of unique TCR sequences were included in an early release covering 550 to 650 HLA-typed donors. All discovery cohort repertoires had been generated on a single sequencing platform. Typing coverage differed by locus: A, B, C, DRB1 and DQB1 were typed in about 620-640 donors, DQA1 in around 500, DPA1 in 600 to 610, and DPB1 in roughly 450. Along with the roughly 670-subject first cohort, a separate validation cohort of approximately 110 different subjects was used. A few DR-DQ haplotypes were treated as single units for association and clustering because of strong linkage in the cohort. An earlier analysis of approximately 580 of the donors used high-throughput TCR beta sequencing to judge whether each TCR beta V gene segment behaved as functional or pseudogenic. Class I and class II HLA loci were covered by the typing at four-digit resolution. Across around 400 genotyped donors of the cohort, an average of roughly 230,000 unique TCR beta nucleotide sequences per donor were sequenced, and roughly 20% of those sequences were non-productive. Donor age, sex, ethnicity and CMV serostatus were collected together with the repertoire data. The aim of the study was to test whether cataloging public T cell receptors could identify signatures of past pathogen exposure.

Counted from cysteine to phenylalanine, this CDR3 has 17 amino acids. Of the read, only the CDR3 DNA is kept; its 51 bases are in frame from base 1. The germline V gene provides CDR1 SGHVS and CDR2 FNYEAQ. V is reduced by 0 bases and J by 0 bases, leaving a spacing of 12 bases between them. The cohort was made up of roughly 670 healthy bone marrow donors. At the time of sampling, every cohort member was nominally healthy, though immune exposures that went unrecorded were likely present. The donor tested CMV seropositive and was one of the 289 seropositive cohort members. A peripheral blood sample was collected from each donor, and TCR beta sequencing was performed on peripheral blood mononuclear cells. The Qiagen DNeasy Blood Extraction Kit was used to extract genomic DNA from the blood cell samples. Details on this clone: The specificity of this receptor is unknown. Base qualities were left out, and no much larger clone turns up one base away.

The protocol used for the library was the immunoSEQ multiplex PCR assay. For the multiplex PCR, a mixture combining 60 forward primers for TCR Vbeta segments and 13 reverse primers for TCR Jbeta segments was used. The CDR3 region of rearranged TCR beta genes was amplified from genomic DNA with a multiplex PCR assay. On the Illumina HiSeq System, the amplified TCR beta libraries were sequenced as 87-base-pair reads. Turning to the authors' computational methods: A later analysis counted 65 million to 90 million unique TCR beta chains across the approximately 700 repertoires, and roughly 9.9 million of these chains were shared by at least two donors. A nearest-neighbor algorithm error-corrected the raw reads and collapsed the reads into unique sequences, merging closely related sequences to remove PCR and sequencing errors. Alignment of CDR3 sequences to IMGT reference sequences was used to assign V, D and J gene segments. For a sequence to be retained, a match of at least six nucleotides to both a V gene segment and a J gene segment was required. A rearrangement was called productive if the CDR3 had no stop codons and remained in frame with V and J, and every other rearrangement was called non-productive. CDR3 was defined according to IMGT convention as the region running from the second conserved V-encoded cysteine to the conserved J-encoded phenylalanine. In an earlier analysis of 500 to 650 of the donors, sequences lacking an unambiguous match to a single V gene segment were excluded. An earlier analysis of around 600 of the donors classified V segments as functional when productive rearrangements were above 56.7% and as segregating when the standard deviation between donors was above 5%. A statistical classification framework was developed to diagnose cytomegalovirus status using the catalog of TCR beta chain sequences. In a later analysis, V and J genes were assigned by comparing TCR nucleotide sequences against IMGT/GENE-DB human TR gene sequences. The TCRdist pipeline was used in a later analysis to assign CDR3 sequences and most-parsimonious VDJ recombination scenarios. In a later analysis, every TCR beta chain was defined by the combination of its CDR3 amino acid sequence and its V-gene family, and reads without a unique V-gene family were dropped. As a way to deal with suspected cross-contamination and a sequencing artifact, a later analysis dropped roughly 620 nucleotide sequences that were highly shared and had low generation probability. A later analysis calculated a clonal expansion index for each public chain from normalized within-repertoire ranks of inferred template counts. In a later analysis, generation probabilities were computed with a VDJ recombination model fitted to out-of-frame rearrangements, and the resulting probabilities were checked against IGoR. A later analysis scored TCR-TCR, TCR-HLA and TCR-CMV co-occurrence with hypergeometric tests, applying a repertoire-size bias correction to TCR pairs. A later analysis estimated false discovery rates by permuting HLA or CMV assignments 20 times. In a later analysis, co-occurring TCRs were grouped with DBSCAN, and TCRdist sequence similarity was added when clustering was performed within HLA-allele-positive subsets. Repertoires with fewer than 30,000 or more than 120,000 public chains were left out of co-occurrence clustering, as were five repertoires with anomalous nucleotide sharing. In TCRdb, the immuneACCESS table is reduced to in-frame sequences with V and J assigned. These tables do not hold every clone; where another copy was compared, an unresolved V gene accounts for under half, and the others remain unexplained. V and J calls and clone size are those listed in that table; D and trimming were worked out from the DNA. The sample table shows approximately 150,000 clones, and roughly 79% are seen once. The ten biggest clones cover roughly 7.3% of the sample.

The study at large found these results: In an earlier analysis of 587 of the donors, most TCR beta V segments appeared in productive rearrangements about 87% or about 30% of the time, broadly matching IMGT annotations. Roughly uniform sequencing depth across donors was assumed in presence/absence analyses, although this assumption may not hold. It was suggested by the authors that the approach could potentially be generalized to other disease states and immunological phenotypes. Compared with the approximately 600-donor mean, donors in an Asian-associated ancestry cluster had fewer N-insertions in productive TCRs, according to a later genetic analysis. A cluster of highly shared sequence variants was judged likely to be a technical artifact of the sequencing pipeline. A few of the identified cytomegalovirus-associated TCR beta chains were confirmed in vitro to be specific for cytomegalovirus antigens. Linkage disequilibrium might explain the correlated functional status among segregating V segments, but an unknown experimental factor could not be ruled out. When HLA alleles, especially DR and DQ, strongly co-occurred, attributing TCR associations to individual alleles was difficult. In a later analysis, the rate of TCR association differed among HLA loci, with DRB1 alleles having the most associated TCRs and HLA-C alleles having the fewest. The study gave a list of 150 to 200 TCR beta chains associated with cytomegalovirus. Most TCR sequences were seen in very few donors, while some public TCRs were found in many individuals. In a later analysis, several top co-occurrence clusters were reported to appear linked to parvovirus B19, influenza, CMV and Epstein-Barr virus. Seventeen rarely observed V segments, including chromosome 9 orphons, were excluded from the earlier analysis of 550 to 700 of the donors because counts were too low. Immune exposure information for the cohort was limited to CMV serostatus. In a later analysis, HLA-associated TCR beta chains were found to be more clonally expanded and to have lower generation probabilities than equally common non-associated chains. The classifier was reported to diagnose cytomegalovirus status with high specificity and sensitivity in both the original cohort and the validation cohort. Because HLA typing was missing for some donors at each locus, association tests included only the typed subset. At a false discovery rate of 0.05, a later analysis linked some 18,000 TCR beta sequences to specific HLA alleles. Only TCR beta chains were sequenced in this cohort, and the absence of alpha or paired-chain data limited detectable features. A further reported finding was that TCR beta sequences accurately predicted the HLA-A and HLA-B alleles for most subjects in the first cohort. An association between a missense DCLRE1C variant and V-gene and J-gene trimming of TCR beta chains was found in a later genetic analysis and replicated in an independent cohort. Some IMGT-functional V segments, including TRBV6-2 and TRBV6-3, could not be told apart with the 87-base-pair reads, so those segments were excluded. A later analysis found that most CMV-associated TCR beta chains appeared HLA-restricted, with HLA associations seemingly driven largely by CMV exposure.

The sequenced sample consisted of PBMCs. In this chain, TRBV7-6 is recombined with TRBJ2-4, and TRBD2 may be the D gene, going by 5 matching bases. The receptor was isolated from a male donor in good health and CMV-seropositive. The CDR3 amino acid sequence is: CASSLARGILAKNIQYF. The nucleotides read TGTGCCAGCAGCTTAGCGCGAGGGATTCTAGCCAAAAACATTCAGTACTTC.